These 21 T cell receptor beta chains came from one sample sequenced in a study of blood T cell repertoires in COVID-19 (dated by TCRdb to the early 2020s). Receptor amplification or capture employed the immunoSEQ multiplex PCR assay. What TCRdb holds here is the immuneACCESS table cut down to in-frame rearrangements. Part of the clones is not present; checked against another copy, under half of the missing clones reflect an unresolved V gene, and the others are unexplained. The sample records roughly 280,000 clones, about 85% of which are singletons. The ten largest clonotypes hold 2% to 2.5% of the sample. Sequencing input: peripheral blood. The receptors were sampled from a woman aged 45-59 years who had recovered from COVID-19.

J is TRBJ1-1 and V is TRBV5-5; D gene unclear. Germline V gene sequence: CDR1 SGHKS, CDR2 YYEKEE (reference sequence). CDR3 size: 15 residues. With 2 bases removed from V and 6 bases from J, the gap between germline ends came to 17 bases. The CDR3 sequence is CASSFPFSRLSEAFF. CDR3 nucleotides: TGTGCCAGCAGCTTCCCGTTTTCTCGTTTGTCTGAAGCTTTCTTT.

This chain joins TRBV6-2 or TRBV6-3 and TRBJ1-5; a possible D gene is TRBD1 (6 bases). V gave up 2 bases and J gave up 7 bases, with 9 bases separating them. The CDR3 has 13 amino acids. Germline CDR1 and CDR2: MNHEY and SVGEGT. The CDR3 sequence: CASSYVQGQPQHF. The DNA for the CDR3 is TGTGCCAGCAGTTACGTACAGGGCCAGCCCCAGCATTTT.

In DNA, the CDR3 is TGCGCCAGCAGCTCACAGGGGGAGGCCTACGAGCAGTACTTC. Its translation is CASSSQGEAYEQYF. The chain carries TRBV5-1 and TRBJ2-7, with 8 bases that match TRBD1. The CDR3 spans 14 residues. V dropped 3 bases and J dropped 2; count of bases not matched to a gene: 4. The germline gives CDR1 SGHRS, CDR2 YFSETQ.

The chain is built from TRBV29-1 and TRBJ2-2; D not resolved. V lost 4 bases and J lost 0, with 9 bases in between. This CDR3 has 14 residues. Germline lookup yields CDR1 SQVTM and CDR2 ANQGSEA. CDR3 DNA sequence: TGCAGCGTTGTTGCAGGCCCGAACACCGGGGAGCTGTTTTTT. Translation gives CSVVAGPNTGELFF.

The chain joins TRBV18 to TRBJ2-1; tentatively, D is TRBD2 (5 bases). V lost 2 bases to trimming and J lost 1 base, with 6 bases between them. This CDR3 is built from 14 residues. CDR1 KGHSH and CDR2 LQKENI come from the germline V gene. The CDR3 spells CASSPTRSYNEQFF. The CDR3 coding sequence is TGTGCCAGCTCACCAACTAGATCCTACAATGAGCAGTTCTTC.

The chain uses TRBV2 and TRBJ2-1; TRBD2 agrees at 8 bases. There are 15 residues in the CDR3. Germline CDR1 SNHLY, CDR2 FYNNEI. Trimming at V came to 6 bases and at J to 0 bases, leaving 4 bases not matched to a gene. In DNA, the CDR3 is TGTGCCAGCAGACGGGAGGGCCACTCCTACAATGAGCAGTTCTTC. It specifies CASRREGHSYNEQFF.

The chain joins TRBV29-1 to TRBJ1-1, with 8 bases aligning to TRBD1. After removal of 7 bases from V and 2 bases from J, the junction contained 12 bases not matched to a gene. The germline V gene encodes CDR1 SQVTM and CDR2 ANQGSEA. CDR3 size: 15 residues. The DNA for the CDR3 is TGCAGCGCCCCTCCAGGGGGCGCGAAAAACACTGAAGCTTTCTTT. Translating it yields CSAPPGGAKNTEAFF.

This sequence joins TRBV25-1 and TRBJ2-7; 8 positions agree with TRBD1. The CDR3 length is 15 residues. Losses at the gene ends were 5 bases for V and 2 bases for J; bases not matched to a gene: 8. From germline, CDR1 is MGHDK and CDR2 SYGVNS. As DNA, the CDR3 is TGTGCCAGCAGTAAACCGACAGGGGATGCCTACGAGCAGTACTTC. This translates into CASSKPTGDAYEQYF.

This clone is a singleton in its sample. CDR3 sequence (DNA): TGTGCCAGCAGCTTAGCGCGGCGGGATAGGGGAGAGACCCAGTACTTC. It specifies CASSLARRDRGETQYF. The chain combines TRBV7-2 with TRBJ2-5; maybe TRBD2 (6 bases). V was trimmed by 0 bases and J by 4 bases, leaving 15 bases between them. This CDR3 is 16 amino acids long. The germline V gene has CDR1 SGHTA and CDR2 FQGNSA.

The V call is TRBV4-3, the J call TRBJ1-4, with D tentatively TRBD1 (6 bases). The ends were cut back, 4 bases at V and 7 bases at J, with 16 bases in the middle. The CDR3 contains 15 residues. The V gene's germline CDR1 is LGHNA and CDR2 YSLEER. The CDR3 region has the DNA TGCGCCAGCAGCCCCGGCGGGGGGCGCAGTGAAAAACTGTTTTTT. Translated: CASSPGGGRSEKLFF.

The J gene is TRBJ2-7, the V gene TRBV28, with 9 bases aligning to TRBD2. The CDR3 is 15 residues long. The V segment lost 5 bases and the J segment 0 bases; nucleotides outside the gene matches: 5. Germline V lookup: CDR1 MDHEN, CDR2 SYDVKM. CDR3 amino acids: CASSASGVTSYEQYF. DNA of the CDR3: TGTGCCAGCAGTGCTAGCGGGGTTACCTCCTACGAGCAGTACTTC.

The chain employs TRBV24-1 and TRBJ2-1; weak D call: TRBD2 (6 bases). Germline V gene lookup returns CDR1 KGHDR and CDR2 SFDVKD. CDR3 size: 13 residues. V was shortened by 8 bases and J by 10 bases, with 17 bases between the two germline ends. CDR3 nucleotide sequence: TGTGCCACCACCCGAGGGGCAGGGAGGGAGCAGTTCTTC. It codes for CATTRGAGREQFF.

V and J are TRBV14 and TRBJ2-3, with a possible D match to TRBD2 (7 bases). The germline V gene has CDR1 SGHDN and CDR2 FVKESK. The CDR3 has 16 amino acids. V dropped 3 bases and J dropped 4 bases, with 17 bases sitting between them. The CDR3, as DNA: TGTGCCAGCAGCCATTACCGGGGGGCCAGCCCAGATACGCAGTATTTT. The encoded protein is CASSHYRGASPDTQYF.

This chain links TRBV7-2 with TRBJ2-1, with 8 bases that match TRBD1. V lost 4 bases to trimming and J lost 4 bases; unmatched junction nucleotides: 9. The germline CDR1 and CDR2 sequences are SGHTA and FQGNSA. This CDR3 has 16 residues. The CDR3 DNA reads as TGTGCCAGCAGCTCCGATGACAGGGGAGAATACAATGAGCAGTTCTTC. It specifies CASSSDDRGEYNEQFF.

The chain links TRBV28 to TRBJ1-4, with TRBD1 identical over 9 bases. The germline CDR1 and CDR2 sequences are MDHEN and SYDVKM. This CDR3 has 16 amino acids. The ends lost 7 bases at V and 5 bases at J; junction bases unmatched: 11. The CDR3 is CASTPPGGTGNEKLFF. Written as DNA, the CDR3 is TGTGCCAGCACTCCCCCGGGGGGGACAGGGAATGAAAAACTGTTTTTT.

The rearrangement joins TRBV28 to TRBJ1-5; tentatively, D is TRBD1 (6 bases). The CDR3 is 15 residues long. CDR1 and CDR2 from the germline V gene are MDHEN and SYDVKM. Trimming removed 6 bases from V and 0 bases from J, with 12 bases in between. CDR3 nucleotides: TGTGCCAGCAGGCTTGAGGGGGATAGCAATCAGCCCCAGCATTTT. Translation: CASRLEGDSNQPQHF.

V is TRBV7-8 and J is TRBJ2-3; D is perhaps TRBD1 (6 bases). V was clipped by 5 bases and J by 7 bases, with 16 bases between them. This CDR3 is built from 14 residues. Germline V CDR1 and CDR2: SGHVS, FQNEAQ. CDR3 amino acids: CASSLVLGGHTQYF. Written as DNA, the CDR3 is TGTGCCAGCAGCCTAGTCCTAGGGGGACATACGCAGTATTTT.

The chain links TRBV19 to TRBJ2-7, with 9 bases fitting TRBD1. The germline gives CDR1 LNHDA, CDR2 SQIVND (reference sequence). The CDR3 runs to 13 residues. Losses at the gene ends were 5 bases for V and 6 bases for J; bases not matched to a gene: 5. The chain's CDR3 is CASSARTGVEQYF. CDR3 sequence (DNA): TGTGCCAGTAGTGCCCGGACAGGGGTCGAGCAGTACTTC.

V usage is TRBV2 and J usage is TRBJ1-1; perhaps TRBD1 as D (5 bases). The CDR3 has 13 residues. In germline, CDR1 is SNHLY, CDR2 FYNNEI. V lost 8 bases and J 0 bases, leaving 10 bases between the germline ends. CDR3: CASAQGMNTEAFF. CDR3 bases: TGTGCCAGCGCCCAGGGTATGAACACTGAAGCTTTCTTT.

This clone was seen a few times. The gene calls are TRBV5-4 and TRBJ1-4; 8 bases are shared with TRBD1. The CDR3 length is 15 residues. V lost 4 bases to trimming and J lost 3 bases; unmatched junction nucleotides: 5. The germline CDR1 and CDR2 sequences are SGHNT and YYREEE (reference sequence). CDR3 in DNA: TGTGCCAGCAGCCCCCGGACAGGGCCTAATGAAAAACTGTTTTTT. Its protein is CASSPRTGPNEKLFF.

The CDR3 sequence: CASSLGGSSNYGYTF. The CDR3 region has the DNA TGTGCCAGCAGCTTGGGCGGCAGCTCTAACTATGGCTACACCTTC. The chain couples TRBV5-6 to TRBJ1-2; D is uncertain. V was shortened by 0 bases and J by 0 bases, with 9 bases between the two germline ends. The germline gives CDR1 SGHDT, CDR2 YYEEEE. CDR3 size: 15 residues.